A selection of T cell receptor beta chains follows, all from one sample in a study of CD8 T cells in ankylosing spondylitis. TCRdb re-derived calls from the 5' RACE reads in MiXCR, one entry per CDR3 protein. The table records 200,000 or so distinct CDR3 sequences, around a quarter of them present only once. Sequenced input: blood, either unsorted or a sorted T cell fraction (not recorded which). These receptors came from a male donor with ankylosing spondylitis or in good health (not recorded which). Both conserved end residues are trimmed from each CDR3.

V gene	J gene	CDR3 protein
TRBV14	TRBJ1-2	ASSQDVGRANYGYT
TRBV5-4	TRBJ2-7	ASSRDRASTEQY
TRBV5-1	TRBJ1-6	ASSLDNRGSPLH
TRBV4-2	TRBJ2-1	ASSQDPAGGGNEQF
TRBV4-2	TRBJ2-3	ASSQDRGSGRGADTQY
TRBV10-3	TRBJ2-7	AIREQGTFDEQY
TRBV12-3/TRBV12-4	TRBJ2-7	ASSFPKGEQY
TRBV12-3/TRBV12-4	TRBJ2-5	ASRAGREETQY
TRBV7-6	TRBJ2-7	ASSLGLASYEQY
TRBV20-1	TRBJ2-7	SAGTGVNEQY
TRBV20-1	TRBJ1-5	SARVPGLNQPQH
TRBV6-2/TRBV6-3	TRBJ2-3	ASNSNWGQVRDTQY
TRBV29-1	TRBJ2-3	SGTSGTDTQY
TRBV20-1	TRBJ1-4	SARDNVAGEKLF
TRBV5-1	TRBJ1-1	ASSSTGASLEAF
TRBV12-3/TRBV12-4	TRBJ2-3	ASSLASGRSDTQY
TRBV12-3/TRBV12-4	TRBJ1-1	ASSFFGGGDTEAF
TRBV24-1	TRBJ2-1	ATSDLASNNEQF
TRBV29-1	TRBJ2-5	SVEPTPGETQY
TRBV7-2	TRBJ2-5	ASSLGGQKETQY
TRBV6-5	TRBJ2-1	ASSRAGTSVYEQF
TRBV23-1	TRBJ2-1	ASSQSYRSTTDEQF
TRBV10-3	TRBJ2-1	AISELSTSDGDEQF
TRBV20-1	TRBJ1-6	SATGTVISPLH
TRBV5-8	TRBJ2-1	ASSRGASYNEQF
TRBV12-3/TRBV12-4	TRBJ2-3	ASTVLRTSGKINPQY
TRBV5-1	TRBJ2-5	ASSLVEGRETQY